The present T cell receptor (beta chain) was sequenced within a study of T cell responses to AZD1222 COVID-19 vaccine. Clones were read by immunoSEQ multiplex PCR, and TCRdb kept only the in-frame ones, dropping some. Of approximately 120,000 clones detected, roughly 90% appear once; the ten largest clones hold roughly 4.5%. Germline CDR1 LGHNA, CDR2 YSLEER. The V end lost 0 bases, the J end lost 7 bases, and 21 bases lay between the germline ends. The CDR3 consists of 17 residues. This clone was picked up one time. The clonotype originates from an adult in good health. Source: peripheral blood, taken on day 0 of AZD1222 vaccination. The chain has TRBV4-3 and TRBJ1-2, with D possibly TRBD1 on 6 matching bases. CDR3 nucleotides: TGCGCCAGCAGCCAAGATTTGGGGGCGATCCCTCGACGTGGCTACACCTTC. Translation gives CASSQDLGAIPRRGYTF.